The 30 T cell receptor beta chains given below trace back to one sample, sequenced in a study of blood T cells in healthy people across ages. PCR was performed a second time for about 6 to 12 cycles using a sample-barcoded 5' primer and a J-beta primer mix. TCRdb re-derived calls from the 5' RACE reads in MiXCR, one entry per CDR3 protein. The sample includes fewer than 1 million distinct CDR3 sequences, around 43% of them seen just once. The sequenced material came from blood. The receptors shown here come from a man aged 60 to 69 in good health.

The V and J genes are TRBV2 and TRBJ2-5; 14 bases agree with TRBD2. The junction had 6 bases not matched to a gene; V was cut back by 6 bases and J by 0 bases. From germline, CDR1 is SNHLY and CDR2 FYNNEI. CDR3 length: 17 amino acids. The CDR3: CASRAGTSGGNQETQYF. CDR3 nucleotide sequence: TGTGCCAGCAGAGCCGGGACTAGCGGGGGTAACCAAGAGACCCAGTACTTC.

CDR3 sequence reads: CASSLLVVGTGNNYGYTF. The CDR3, as DNA: TGCGCCAGCAGCCTATTGGTGGTGGGGACAGGGAACAACTATGGCTACACCTTC. The chain is built from TRBV5-1 and TRBJ1-2, with 9 positions matching TRBD1. Trimming took 4 bases from V and 2 from J; bases not matched to a gene: 15. Germline CDR1 is SGHRS and CDR2 is YFSETQ. CDR3 length: 18 amino acids.

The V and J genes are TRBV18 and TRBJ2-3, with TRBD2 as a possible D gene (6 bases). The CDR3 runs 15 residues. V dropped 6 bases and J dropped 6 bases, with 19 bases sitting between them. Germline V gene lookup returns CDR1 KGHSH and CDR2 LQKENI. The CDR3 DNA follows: TGTGCCAGCTCTTCGGGACTGTCGCCGGTGGATACGCAGTATTTT. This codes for CASSSGLSPVDTQYF.

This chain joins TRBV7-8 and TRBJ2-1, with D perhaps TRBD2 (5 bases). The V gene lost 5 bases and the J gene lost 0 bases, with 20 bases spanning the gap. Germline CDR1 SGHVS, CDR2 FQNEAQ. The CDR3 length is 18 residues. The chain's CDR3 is CASSTGLLGSSSYNEQFF. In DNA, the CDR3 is TGTGCCAGCAGCACCGGACTCTTAGGGTCGAGCTCCTACAATGAGCAGTTCTTC. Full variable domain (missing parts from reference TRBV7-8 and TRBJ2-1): GAGVSQSPRYKVAKRGQDVALRCDPISGHVSLFWYQQALGQGPEFLTYFQNEAQLDKSGLPSDRFFAERPEGSVSTLKIQRTQQEDSAVYLCASSTGLLGSSSYNEQFFGPGTRLTVL.

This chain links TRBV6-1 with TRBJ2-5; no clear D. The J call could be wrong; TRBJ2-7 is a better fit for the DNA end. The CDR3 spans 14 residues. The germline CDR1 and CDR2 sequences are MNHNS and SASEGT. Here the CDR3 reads CASSEVGLTYEQYF. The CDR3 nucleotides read TGTGCCAGCAGTGAAGTTGGGCTAACCTACGAGCAGTACTTC.

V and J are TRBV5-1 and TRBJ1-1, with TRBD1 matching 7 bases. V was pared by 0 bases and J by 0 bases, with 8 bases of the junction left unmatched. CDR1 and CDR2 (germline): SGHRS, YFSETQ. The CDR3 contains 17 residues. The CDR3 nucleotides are TGCGCCAGCAGCTTGGCGGGACAGAGAAACATGAACACTGAAGCTTTCTTT. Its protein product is CASSLAGQRNMNTEAFF. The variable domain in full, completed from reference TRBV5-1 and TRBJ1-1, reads KAGVTQTPRYLIKTRGQQVTLSCSPISGHRSVSWYQQTPGQGLQFLFEYFSETQRNKGNFPGRFSGRQFSNSRSEMNVSTLELGDSALYLCASSLAGQRNMNTEAFFGQGTRLTVV.

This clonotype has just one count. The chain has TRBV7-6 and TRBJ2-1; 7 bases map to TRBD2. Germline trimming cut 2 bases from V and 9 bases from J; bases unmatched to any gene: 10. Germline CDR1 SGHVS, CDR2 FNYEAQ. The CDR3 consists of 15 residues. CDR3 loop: CASSLTAGVRSEQFF. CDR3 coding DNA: TGTGCCAGCAGCTTAACCGCGGGGGTCAGGAGTGAGCAGTTCTTC.

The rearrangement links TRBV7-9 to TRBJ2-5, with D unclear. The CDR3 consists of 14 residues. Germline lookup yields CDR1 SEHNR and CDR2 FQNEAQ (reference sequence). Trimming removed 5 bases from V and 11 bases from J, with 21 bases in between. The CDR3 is CASSQGRNYNEQYF. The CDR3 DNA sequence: TGTGCCAGCAGCCAAGGGCGGAATTACAATGAGCAGTACTTC.

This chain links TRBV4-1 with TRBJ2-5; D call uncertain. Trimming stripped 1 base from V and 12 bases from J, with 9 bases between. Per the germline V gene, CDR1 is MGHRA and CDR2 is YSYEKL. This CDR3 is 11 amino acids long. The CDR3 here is CASSQGITKYF. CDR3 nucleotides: TGCGCCAGCAGCCAAGGAATCACCAAGTACTTC.

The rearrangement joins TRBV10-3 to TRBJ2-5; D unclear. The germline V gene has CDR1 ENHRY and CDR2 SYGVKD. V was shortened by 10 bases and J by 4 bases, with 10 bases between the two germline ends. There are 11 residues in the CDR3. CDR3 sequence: CATQMGETQYF. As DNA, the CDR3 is TGTGCCACCCAAATGGGAGAGACCCAGTACTTC.

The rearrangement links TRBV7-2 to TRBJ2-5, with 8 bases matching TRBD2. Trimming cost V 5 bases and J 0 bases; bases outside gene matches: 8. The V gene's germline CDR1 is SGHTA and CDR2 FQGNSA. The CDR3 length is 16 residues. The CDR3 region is CASSLGGGPYQETQYF. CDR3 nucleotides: TGTGCCAGCAGCCTAGGCGGGGGGCCGTACCAAGAGACCCAGTACTTC.

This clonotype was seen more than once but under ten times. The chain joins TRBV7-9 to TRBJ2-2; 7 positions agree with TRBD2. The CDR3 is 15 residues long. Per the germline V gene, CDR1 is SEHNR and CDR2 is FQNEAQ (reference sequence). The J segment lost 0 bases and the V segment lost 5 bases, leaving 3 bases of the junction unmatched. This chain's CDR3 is CASSGTTSNTGELFF. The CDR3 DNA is TGTGCCAGCAGCGGGACTACCTCGAACACCGGGGAGCTGTTTTTT.

The CDR3 coding sequence is TGCGCCAGCAGCCAAGCAGGGAGTAGCGGGGGGGCAGACACCGGGGAGCTGTTTTTT. The encoded protein is CASSQAGSSGGADTGELFF. The chain couples TRBV4-3 to TRBJ2-2, with 11 bases that match TRBD2. The CDR3 is made up of 19 amino acids. Trimming took 1 base from V and 3 from J; bases not matched to a gene: 10. Germline V CDR1 and CDR2: LGHNA, YSLEER.

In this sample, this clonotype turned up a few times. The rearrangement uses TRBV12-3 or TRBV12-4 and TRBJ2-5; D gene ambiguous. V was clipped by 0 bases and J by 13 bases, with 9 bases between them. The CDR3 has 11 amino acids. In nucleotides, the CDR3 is TGTGCCAGCAGTTTAGCGGCTGGGATGTACTTC. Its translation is CASSLAAGMYF.

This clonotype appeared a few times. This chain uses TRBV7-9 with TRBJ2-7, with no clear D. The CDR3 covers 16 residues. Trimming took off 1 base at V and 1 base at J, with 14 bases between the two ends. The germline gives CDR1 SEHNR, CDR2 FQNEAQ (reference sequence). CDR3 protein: CASSLGPQRLSYEQYF. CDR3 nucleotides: TGTGCCAGCAGCTTAGGTCCCCAGCGCCTTTCCTACGAGCAGTACTTC.

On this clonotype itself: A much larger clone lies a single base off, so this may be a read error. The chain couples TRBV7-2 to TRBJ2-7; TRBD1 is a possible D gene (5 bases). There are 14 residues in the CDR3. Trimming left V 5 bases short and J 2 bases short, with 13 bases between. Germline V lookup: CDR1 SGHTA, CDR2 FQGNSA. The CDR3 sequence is CASSVEQGPYEQYF. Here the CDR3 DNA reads TGTGCCAGCAGCGTAGAGCAGGGCCCCTACGAGCAGTACTTC.

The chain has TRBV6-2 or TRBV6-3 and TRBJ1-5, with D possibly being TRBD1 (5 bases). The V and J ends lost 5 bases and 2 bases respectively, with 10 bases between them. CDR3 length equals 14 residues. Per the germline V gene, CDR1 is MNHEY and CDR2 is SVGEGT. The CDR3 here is CASSRDFGNQPQHF. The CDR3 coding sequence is TGTGCCAGCAGTAGGGACTTTGGCAATCAGCCCCAGCATTTT.

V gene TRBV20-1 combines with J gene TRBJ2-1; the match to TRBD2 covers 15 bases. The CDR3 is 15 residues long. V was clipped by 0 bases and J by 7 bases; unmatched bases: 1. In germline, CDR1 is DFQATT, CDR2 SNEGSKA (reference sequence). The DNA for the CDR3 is TGCAGTGCTAGAGATGGGACTAGCGGGGGGAATGAGCAGTTCTTC. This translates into CSARDGTSGGNEQFF.

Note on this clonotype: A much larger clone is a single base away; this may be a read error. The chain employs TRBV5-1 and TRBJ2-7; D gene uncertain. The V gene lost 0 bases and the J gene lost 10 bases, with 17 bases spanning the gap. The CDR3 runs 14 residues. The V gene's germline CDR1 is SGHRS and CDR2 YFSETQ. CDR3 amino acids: CASSLASRAEIQYF. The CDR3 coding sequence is TGCGCCAGCAGCTTGGCCTCTCGGGCGGAGATCCAGTACTTC.

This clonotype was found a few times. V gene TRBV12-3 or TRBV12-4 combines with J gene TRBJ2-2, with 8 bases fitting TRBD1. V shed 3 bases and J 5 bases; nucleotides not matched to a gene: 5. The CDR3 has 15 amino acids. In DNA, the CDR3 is TGTGCCAGCAGTTTGTCAGGGGGCCGGACCGGGGAGCTGTTTTTT. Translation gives CASSLSGGRTGELFF.

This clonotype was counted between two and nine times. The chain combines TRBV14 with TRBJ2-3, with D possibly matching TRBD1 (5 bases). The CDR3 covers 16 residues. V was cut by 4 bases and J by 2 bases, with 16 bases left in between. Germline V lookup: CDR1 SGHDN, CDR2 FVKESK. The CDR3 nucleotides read TGTGCCAGCAGCCGGGGCAGGGTAAGCCCCACAGATACGCAGTATTTT. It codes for CASSRGRVSPTDTQYF.

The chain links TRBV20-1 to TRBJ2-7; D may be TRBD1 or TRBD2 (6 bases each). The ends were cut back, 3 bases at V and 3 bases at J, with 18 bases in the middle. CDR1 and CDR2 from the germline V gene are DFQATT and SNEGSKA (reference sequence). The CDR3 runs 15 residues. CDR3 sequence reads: CSASPGGLAGYEQYF. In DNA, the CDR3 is TGCAGTGCTAGTCCCGGGGGCCTTGCAGGCTACGAGCAGTACTTC.

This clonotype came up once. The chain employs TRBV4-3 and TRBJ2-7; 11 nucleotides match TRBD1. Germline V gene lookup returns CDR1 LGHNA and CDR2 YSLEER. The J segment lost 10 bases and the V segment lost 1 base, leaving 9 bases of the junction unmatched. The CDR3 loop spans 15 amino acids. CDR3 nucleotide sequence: TGCGCCAGCAGCCAAGTTTCCGGGACAGGGGGAGTACAGTACTTC. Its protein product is CASSQVSGTGGVQYF.

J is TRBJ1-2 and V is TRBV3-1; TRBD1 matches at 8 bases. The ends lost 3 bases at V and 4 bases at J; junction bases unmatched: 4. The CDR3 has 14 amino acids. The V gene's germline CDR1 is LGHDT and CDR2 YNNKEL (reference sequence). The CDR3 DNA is TGTGCCAGCAGCCATTACAGGGGGATCTATGGCTACACCTTC. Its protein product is CASSHYRGIYGYTF.

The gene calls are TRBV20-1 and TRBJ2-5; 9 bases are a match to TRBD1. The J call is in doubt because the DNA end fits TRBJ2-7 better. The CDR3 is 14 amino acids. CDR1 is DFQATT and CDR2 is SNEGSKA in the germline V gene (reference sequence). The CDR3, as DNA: TGCAGTGCCCAGAACCGGGACAGGGCTATCGAGCAGTACTTC. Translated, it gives CSAQNRDRAIEQYF.

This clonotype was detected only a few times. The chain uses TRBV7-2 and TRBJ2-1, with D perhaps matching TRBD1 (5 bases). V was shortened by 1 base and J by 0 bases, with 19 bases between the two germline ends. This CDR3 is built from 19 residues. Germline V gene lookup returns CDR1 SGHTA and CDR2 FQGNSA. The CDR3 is CASSLVGQRARSSYNEQFF. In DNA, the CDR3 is TGTGCCAGCAGCTTAGTAGGACAAAGAGCGCGTAGCTCCTACAATGAGCAGTTCTTC.

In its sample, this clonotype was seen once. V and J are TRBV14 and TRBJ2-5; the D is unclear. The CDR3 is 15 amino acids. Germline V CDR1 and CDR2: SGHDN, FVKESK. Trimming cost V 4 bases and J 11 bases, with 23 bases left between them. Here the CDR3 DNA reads TGTGCCAGCAGCCTCCGCGGCTCCCCTTACAATGAGCAGTACTTC. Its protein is CASSLRGSPYNEQYF.

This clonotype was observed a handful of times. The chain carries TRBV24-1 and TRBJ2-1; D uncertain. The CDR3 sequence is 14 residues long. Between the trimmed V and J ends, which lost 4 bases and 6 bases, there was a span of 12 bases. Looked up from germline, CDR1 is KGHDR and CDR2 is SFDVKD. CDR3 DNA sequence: TGTGCCACCAGTGACCCCGTCGCGGTCAATGAGCAGTTCTTC. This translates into CATSDPVAVNEQFF.

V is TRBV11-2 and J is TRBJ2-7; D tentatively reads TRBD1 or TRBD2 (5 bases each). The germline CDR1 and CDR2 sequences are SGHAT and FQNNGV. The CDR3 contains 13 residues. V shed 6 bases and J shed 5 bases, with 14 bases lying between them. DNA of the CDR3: TGTGCCAGCAGGGCATTACGGGGCCACGAGCAGTACTTC. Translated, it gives CASRALRGHEQYF.

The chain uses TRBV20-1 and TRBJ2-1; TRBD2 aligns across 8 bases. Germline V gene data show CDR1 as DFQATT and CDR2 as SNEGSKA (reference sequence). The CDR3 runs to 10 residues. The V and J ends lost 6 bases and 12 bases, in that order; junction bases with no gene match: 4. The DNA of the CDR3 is TGCAGTGCCCCCAGCGGGGGGCAGTTCTTC. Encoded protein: CSAPSGGQFF.